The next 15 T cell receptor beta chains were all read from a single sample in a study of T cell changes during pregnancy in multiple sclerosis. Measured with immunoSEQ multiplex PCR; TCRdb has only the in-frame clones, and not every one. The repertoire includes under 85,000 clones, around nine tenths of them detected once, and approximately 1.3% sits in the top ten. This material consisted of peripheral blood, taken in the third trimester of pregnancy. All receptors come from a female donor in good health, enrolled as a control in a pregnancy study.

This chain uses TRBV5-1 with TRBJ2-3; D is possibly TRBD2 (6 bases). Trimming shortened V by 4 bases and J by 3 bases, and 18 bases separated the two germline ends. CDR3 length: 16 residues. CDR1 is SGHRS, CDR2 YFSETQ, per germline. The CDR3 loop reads CASSPGDHPVTDTQYF. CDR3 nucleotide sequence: TGCGCCAGCAGCCCGGGGGACCATCCAGTTACAGATACGCAGTATTTT. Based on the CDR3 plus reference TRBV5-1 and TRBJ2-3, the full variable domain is KAGVTQTPRYLIKTRGQQVTLSCSPISGHRSVSWYQQTPGQGLQFLFEYFSETQRNKGNFPGRFSGRQFSNSRSEMNVSTLELGDSALYLCASSPGDHPVTDTQYFGPGTRLTVL.

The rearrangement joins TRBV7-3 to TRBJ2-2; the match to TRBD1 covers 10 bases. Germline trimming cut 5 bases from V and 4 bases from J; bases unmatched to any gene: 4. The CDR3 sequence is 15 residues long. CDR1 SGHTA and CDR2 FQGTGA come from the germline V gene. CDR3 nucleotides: TGTGCCAGCAGCACTCGACAGGGGGCCACCGGGGAGCTGTTTTTT. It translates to CASSTRQGATGELFF.

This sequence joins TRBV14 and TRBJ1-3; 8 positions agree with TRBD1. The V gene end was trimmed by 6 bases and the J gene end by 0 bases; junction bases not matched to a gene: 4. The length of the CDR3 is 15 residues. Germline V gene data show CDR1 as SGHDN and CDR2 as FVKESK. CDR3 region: CASRDRGISGNTIYF. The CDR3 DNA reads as TGTGCCAGCAGAGACAGGGGAATCTCTGGAAACACCATATATTTT. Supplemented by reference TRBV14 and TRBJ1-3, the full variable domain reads EAGVTQFPSHSVIEKGQTVTLRCDPISGHDNLYWYRRVMGKEIKFLLHFVKESKQDESGMPNNRFLAERTGGTYSTLKVQPAELEDSGVYFCASRDRGISGNTIYFGEGSWLTVV.

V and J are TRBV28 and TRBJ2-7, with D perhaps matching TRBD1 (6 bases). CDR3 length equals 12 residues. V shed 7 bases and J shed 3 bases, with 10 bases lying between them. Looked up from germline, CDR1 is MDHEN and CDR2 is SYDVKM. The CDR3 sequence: CASTGQSYEQYF. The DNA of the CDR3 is TGTGCCAGCACAGGACAGAGCTACGAGCAGTACTTC.

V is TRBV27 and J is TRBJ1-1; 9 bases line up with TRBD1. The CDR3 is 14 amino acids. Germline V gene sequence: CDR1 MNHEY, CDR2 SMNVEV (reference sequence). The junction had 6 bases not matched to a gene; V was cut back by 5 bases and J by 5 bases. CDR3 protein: CASSPLGQGTEAFF. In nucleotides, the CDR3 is TGTGCCAGCAGTCCCCTCGGACAGGGGACTGAAGCTTTCTTT.

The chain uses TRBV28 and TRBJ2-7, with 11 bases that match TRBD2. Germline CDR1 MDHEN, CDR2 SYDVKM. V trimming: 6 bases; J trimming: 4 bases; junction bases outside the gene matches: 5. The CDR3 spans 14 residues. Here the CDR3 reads CASRELAGAYEQYF. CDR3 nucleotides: TGTGCCAGCAGGGAACTAGCGGGGGCGTACGAGCAGTACTTC.

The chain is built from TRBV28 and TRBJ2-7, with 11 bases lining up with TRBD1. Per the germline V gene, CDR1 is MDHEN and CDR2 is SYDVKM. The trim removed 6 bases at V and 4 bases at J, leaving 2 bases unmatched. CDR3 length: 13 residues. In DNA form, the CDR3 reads TGTGCCAGCAGGGGGACAGGGGGGTACGAGCAGTACTTC. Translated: CASRGTGGYEQYF.

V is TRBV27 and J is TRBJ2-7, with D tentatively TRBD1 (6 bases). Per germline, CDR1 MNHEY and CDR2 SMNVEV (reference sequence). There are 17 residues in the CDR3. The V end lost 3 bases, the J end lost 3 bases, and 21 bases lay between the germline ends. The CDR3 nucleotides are TGTGCCAGCAGTTTCTCCTCCTCGGGACATAACATCTACGAGCAGTACTTC. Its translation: CASSFSSSGHNIYEQYF.

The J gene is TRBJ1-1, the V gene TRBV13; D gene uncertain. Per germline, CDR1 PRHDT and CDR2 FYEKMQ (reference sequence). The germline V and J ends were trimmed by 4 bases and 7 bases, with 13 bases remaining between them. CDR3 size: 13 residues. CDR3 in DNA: TGTGCCAGCAGCTCCACGGGTGAGGTTGAAGCTTTCTTT. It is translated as CASSSTGEVEAFF.

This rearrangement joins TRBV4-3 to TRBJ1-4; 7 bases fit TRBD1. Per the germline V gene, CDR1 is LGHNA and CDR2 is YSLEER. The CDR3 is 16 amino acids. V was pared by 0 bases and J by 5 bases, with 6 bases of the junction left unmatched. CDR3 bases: TGCGCCAGCAGCCAAGAGGGAGCAGGGGGGAATGAAAAACTGTTTTTT. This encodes CASSQEGAGGNEKLFF.

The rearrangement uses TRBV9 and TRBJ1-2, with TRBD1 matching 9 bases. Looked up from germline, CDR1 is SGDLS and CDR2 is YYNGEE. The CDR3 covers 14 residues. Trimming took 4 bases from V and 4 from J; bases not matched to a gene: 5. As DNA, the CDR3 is TGTGCCAGCAGCCCTCCGACAGGGGGCTATGGCTACACCTTC. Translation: CASSPPTGGYGYTF.

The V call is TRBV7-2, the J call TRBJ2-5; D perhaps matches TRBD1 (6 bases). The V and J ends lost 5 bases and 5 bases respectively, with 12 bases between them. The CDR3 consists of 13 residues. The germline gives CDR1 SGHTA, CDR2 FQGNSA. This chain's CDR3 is CASSIQRGETQYF. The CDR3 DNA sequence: TGTGCCAGCAGCATACAGAGGGGGGAGACCCAGTACTTC.

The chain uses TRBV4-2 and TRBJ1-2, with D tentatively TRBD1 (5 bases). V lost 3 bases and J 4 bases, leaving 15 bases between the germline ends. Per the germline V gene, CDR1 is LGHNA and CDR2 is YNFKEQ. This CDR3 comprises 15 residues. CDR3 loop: CASSHPRERVYGYTF. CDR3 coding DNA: TGTGCCAGCAGCCACCCCAGGGAAAGGGTCTATGGCTACACCTTC.

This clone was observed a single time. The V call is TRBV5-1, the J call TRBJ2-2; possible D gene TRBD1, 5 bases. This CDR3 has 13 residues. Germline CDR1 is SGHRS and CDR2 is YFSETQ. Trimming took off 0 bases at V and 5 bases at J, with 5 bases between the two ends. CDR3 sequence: CASSLEGTGELFF. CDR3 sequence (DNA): TGCGCCAGCAGCTTGGAGGGGACCGGGGAGCTGTTTTTT.

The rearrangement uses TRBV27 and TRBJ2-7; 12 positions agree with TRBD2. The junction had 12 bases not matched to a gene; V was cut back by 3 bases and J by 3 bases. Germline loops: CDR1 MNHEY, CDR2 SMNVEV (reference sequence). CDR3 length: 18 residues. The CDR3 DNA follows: TGTGCCAGCAGTTTCCGCCGCCTAGGACTAGCGGGGAGCTACGAGCAGTACTTC. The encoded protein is CASSFRRLGLAGSYEQYF.